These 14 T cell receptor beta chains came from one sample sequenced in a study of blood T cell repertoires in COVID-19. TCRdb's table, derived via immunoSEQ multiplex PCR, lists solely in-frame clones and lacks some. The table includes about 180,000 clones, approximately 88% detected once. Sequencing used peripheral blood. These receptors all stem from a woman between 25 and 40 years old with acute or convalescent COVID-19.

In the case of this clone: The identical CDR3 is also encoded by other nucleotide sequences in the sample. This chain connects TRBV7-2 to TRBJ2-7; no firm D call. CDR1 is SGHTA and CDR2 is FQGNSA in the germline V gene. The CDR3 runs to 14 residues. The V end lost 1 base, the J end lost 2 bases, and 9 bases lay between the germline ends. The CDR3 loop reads CASSLVGRTYEQYF. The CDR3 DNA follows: TGTGCCAGCAGCTTAGTGGGCCGAACCTACGAGCAGTACTTC.

The CDR3 region is CASSVRTGGLAGANVLTF. As DNA, the CDR3 is TGTGCCAGCAGCGTCCGGACAGGGGGCTTAGCTGGGGCCAACGTCCTGACTTTC. The rearrangement joins TRBV9 to TRBJ2-6; 11 bases are a match to TRBD1. The CDR3 is 18 amino acids. The J segment lost 2 bases and the V segment lost 2 bases, leaving 6 bases of the junction unmatched. CDR1 SGDLS and CDR2 YYNGEE come from the germline V gene.

CDR3 nucleotides: TGTGCCAGCAGCTTAGCGATCCAGGGGGCTTCACCCCTCCACTTT. Translating it yields CASSLAIQGASPLHF. The chain combines TRBV7-2 with TRBJ1-6; 8 nucleotides match TRBD1. V was pared by 0 bases and J by 9 bases, with 4 bases of the junction left unmatched. The CDR3 is 15 amino acids. From germline, CDR1 is SGHTA and CDR2 FQGNSA.

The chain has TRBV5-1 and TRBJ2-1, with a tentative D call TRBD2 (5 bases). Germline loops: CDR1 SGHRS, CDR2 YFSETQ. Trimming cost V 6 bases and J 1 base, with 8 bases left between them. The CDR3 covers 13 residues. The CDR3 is CASNEGSYNEQFF. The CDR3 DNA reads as TGCGCCAGCAACGAGGGATCCTACAATGAGCAGTTCTTC.

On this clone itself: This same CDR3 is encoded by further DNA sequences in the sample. The CDR3 coding sequence is TGTGCCAGCAGTTTCCCCGGGAATGAGCAGTTCTTC. Protein: CASSFPGNEQFF. V usage is TRBV27 and J usage is TRBJ2-1; D gene ambiguous. The CDR3 contains 12 residues. Germline values: CDR1 MNHEY, CDR2 SMNVEV (reference sequence). Deletions cut 3 bases from V and 7 bases from J, with 7 bases between.

CDR3 nucleotides: TGTGCCAGCAGCTCCTACACTGAAGCTTTCTTT. It specifies CASSSYTEAFF. V and J are TRBV5-6 and TRBJ1-1; D gene unclear. Trimming cost V 3 bases and J 3 bases, with 3 bases left between them. This CDR3 has 11 residues. The germline V gene has CDR1 SGHDT and CDR2 YYEEEE.

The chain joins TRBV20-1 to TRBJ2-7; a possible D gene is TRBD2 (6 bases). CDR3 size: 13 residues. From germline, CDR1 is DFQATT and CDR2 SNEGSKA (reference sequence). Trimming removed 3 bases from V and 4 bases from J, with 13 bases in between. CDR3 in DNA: TGCAGTGCTAGTCGGGACTTATCTTACGAGCAGTACTTC. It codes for CSASRDLSYEQYF.

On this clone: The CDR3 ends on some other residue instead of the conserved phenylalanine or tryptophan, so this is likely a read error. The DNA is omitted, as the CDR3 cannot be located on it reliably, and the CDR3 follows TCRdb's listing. The CDR3 is CAISPLGQDL. This chain connects TRBV10-3 to TRBJ1-2; TRBD1, the table's D call, lacks a check against the DNA. CDR1 is ENHRY and CDR2 is SYGVKD in the germline V gene. The CDR3 adds up to 10 amino acids, both ends counted.

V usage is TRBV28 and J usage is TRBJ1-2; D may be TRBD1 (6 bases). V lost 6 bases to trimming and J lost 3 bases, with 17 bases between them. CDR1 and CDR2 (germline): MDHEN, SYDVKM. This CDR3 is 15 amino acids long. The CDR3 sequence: CASRFQGHLDYGYTF. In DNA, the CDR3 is TGTGCCAGCAGATTTCAGGGGCACCTAGACTATGGCTACACCTTC.

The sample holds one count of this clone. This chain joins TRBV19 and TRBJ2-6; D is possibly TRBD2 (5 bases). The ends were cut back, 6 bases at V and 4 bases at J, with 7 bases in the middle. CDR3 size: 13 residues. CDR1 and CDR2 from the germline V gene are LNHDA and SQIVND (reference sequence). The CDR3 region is CASRWRGANVLTF. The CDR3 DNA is TGTGCCAGTAGATGGAGGGGGGCCAACGTCCTGACTTTC.

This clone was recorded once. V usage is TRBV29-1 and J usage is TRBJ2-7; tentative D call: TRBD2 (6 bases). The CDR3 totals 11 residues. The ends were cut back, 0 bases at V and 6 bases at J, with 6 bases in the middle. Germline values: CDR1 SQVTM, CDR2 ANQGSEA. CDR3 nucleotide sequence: TGCAGCGTTGAAGAGGAGGGCGAGCAGTACTTC. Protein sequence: CSVEEEGEQYF.

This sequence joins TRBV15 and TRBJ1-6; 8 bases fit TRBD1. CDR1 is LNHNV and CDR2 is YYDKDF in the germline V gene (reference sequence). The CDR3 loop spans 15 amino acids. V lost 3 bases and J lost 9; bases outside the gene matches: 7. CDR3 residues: CATSRDRVKGSPLHF. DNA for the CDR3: TGTGCCACCAGCAGGGACAGGGTAAAGGGTTCACCCCTCCACTTT.

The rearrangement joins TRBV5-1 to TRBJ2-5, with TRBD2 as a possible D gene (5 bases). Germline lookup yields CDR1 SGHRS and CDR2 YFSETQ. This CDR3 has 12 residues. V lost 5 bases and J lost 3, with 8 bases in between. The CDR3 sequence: CASRWTEETQYF. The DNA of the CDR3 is TGCGCCAGCAGGTGGACTGAAGAGACCCAGTACTTC.

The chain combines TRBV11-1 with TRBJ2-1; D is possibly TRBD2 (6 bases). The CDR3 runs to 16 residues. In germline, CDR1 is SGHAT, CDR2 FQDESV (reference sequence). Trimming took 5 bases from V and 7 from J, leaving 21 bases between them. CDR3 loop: CASSPRGLAGKNEQFF. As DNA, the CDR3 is TGTGCCAGCAGCCCCCGGGGACTGGCGGGCAAAAATGAGCAGTTCTTC. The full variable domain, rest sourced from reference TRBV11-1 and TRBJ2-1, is EAEVAQSPRYKITEKSQAVAFWCDPISGHATLYWYRQILGQGPELLVQFQDESVVDDSQLPKDRFSAERLKGVDSTLKIQPAELGDSAMYLCASSPRGLAGKNEQFFGPGTRLTVL.